Below are 28 T cell receptor beta chains sequenced from a single sample in a study of neoadjuvant anti-PD-1 for oral cavity cancer. Libraries were prepared by immunoSEQ multiplex PCR; TCRdb keeps only in-frame clonotypes and omits some of them. The repertoire holds 9,500 to 12,000 clones, with about 51% as singletons. Sequenced here: tumor tissue, sampled before nivolumab (anti-PD-1) treatment. The source is a person aged 35 to 85 with oral cavity squamous cell carcinoma.

The rearrangement joins TRBV7-2 to TRBJ1-1; tentative D call: TRBD1 (6 bases). Germline V gene data show CDR1 as SGHTA and CDR2 as FQGNSA. The CDR3 runs to 16 residues. Trimming removed 4 bases from V and 0 bases from J, with 15 bases in between. The CDR3 coding sequence is TGTGCCAGCAGCTGGGGGGGCGGGGGCCTGAACACTGAAGCTTTCTTT. This translates into CASSWGGGGLNTEAFF.

Sample share makes this clone medium-sized. This chain joins TRBV5-1 and TRBJ2-1, with D perhaps matching TRBD1 or TRBD2 (6 bases each). The CDR3 contains 18 residues. Trimming removed 3 bases at V and 10 bases at J, with 29 bases between. Germline V gene sequence: CDR1 SGHRS, CDR2 YFSETQ. The CDR3 DNA reads TGCGCCAGCAGCTCCTTGGGGGCTGGGACTCAGGGATCACGGGAGCAGTTCTTC. Its translation is CASSSLGAGTQGSREQFF.

The chain uses TRBV4-3 and TRBJ2-3; D call uncertain. V was pared by 0 bases and J by 5 bases, with 9 bases between. CDR1 is LGHNA, CDR2 YSLEER, per germline. This CDR3 contains 14 residues. CDR3 residues: CASSQDPPGDTQYF. The CDR3 DNA reads as TGCGCCAGCAGCCAAGACCCACCGGGAGATACGCAGTATTTT.

V usage is TRBV7-2 and J usage is TRBJ1-1, with D perhaps matching TRBD1 (5 bases). Trimming left V 5 bases short and J 3 bases short, with 16 bases between. Germline CDR1 SGHTA, CDR2 FQGNSA. The CDR3 totals 15 residues. As DNA, the CDR3 is TGTGCCAGCAGCCCGACCCCAGGGTTCTACACTGAAGCTTTCTTT. Translation gives CASSPTPGFYTEAFF.

The chain has TRBV6-6 and TRBJ2-5, with 12 bases aligning to TRBD2. This CDR3 is built from 14 residues. Unmatched junction bases numbered 2, after V lost 0 bases and J lost 9 bases. In germline, CDR1 is MNHNY, CDR2 SVGAGI (reference sequence). The CDR3 bases are TGTGCCAGCAGTTACTCGGGACTAGCGGGTGCCCAGTACTTC. Translated, it gives CASSYSGLAGAQYF.

This clone was seen only a few times. The same CDR3 arises from other DNA sequences in this sample as well. This chain links TRBV5-1 with TRBJ1-4; tentatively, D is TRBD1 (5 bases). V lost 4 bases and J 7 bases, leaving 11 bases between the germline ends. Germline-derived CDR1 and CDR2 are SGHRS and YFSETQ. CDR3 length: 13 amino acids. Here the CDR3 DNA reads TGCGCCAGCAGCGAGGGGCGCGGTGAAAAACTGTTTTTT. The encoded protein is CASSEGRGEKLFF.

This clone was seen a handful of times. The V and J genes are TRBV5-1 and TRBJ1-5; D is perhaps TRBD1 (6 bases). V lost 2 bases to trimming and J lost 3 bases, with 12 bases between them. The CDR3 loop spans 15 amino acids. CDR1 and CDR2 from the germline V gene are SGHRS and YFSETQ. The chain's CDR3 is CASSLEGGFNQPQHF. CDR3 DNA: TGCGCCAGCAGCTTAGAGGGGGGATTCAATCAGCCCCAGCATTTT.

The chain has TRBV27 and TRBJ1-2; no clear D. This CDR3 has 15 residues. From germline, CDR1 is MNHEY and CDR2 SMNVEV (reference sequence). Trimming removed 4 bases from V and 2 bases from J, with 14 bases in between. CDR3 DNA sequence: TGTGCCAGCAGTTCAGGTTCAGGCCGGAACTATGGCTACACCTTC. Protein sequence: CASSSGSGRNYGYTF.

This clone came up once. The CDR3 loop reads CASSGAANEKLFF. The CDR3 nucleotides read TGTGCCAGCAGTGGGGCCGCTAATGAAAAACTGTTTTTT. The rearrangement links TRBV28 to TRBJ1-4, with D possibly being TRBD1 (5 bases). The CDR3 is 13 amino acids. Looked up from germline, CDR1 is MDHEN and CDR2 is SYDVKM. Trimming shortened V by 5 bases and J by 3 bases, and 7 bases separated the two germline ends.

The chain links TRBV20-1 to TRBJ1-1; no reliable D call. Per germline, CDR1 DFQATT and CDR2 SNEGSKA (reference sequence). With 3 bases removed from V and 1 base from J, the gap between germline ends came to 3 bases. CDR3 size: 11 residues. The CDR3 protein is CSARENTEAFF. In nucleotides, the CDR3 is TGCAGTGCTAGGGAGAACACTGAAGCTTTCTTT.

This sequence joins TRBV10-3 and TRBJ1-1; 7 bases are shared with TRBD1. J lost 1 base, V lost 6 bases, and 2 bases had no gene match. This CDR3 is built from 13 residues. Germline V CDR1 and CDR2: ENHRY, SYGVKD. This CDR3 reads CAISRTGNTEAFF. CDR3 DNA sequence: TGTGCCATCAGCCGGACAGGGAACACTGAAGCTTTCTTT.

V and J are TRBV29-1 and TRBJ1-2, with 10 bases matching TRBD1. The CDR3 extends over 14 amino acids. With V trimmed by 4 bases and J by 7 bases, 9 bases remained unmatched. From germline, CDR1 is SQVTM and CDR2 ANQGSEA. CDR3 in DNA: TGCAGCGTTGTTCGAGGACAGGGGGAAGGTGGCTACACCTTC. Residues: CSVVRGQGEGGYTF.

The V and J genes are TRBV14 and TRBJ2-7; the D call may be TRBD1 or TRBD2 (5 bases each). Germline CDR1 and CDR2: SGHDN and FVKESK. Deletions cut 4 bases from V and 4 bases from J, with 14 bases between. The CDR3 has 14 amino acids. The CDR3 DNA sequence: TGTGCCAGCAGCCGACGAGGGGTCGGGTACGAGCAGTACTTC. Translated: CASSRRGVGYEQYF.

The J gene is TRBJ2-5, the V gene TRBV6-5; D may be TRBD1 or TRBD2 (5 bases each). V lost 6 bases, J lost 3 bases, and 17 bases lay in between. Germline V gene sequence: CDR1 MNHEY, CDR2 SVGAGI. This CDR3 region has 15 residues. CDR3 sequence reads: CASSSGTAWEETQYF. CDR3 coding DNA: TGTGCCAGCAGCTCCGGGACCGCTTGGGAAGAGACCCAGTACTTC.

V usage is TRBV5-5 and J usage is TRBJ2-7, with TRBD2 matching over 9 bases. Germline CDR1 reads SGHKS; CDR2 reads YYEKEE (reference sequence). The CDR3 is made up of 15 amino acids. Losses at the gene ends were 3 bases for V and 2 bases for J; bases not matched to a gene: 6. DNA of the CDR3: TGTGCCAGCAGCTCAACCAGCGGGGGGACCTACGAGCAGTACTTC. It yields the protein CASSSTSGGTYEQYF.

This clone is classed as medium-sized. The chain links TRBV6-5 to TRBJ2-6; D gene ambiguous. The CDR3 has 14 amino acids. Trimming cost V 8 bases and J 4 bases, with 12 bases left between them. Per germline, CDR1 MNHEY and CDR2 SVGAGI. The CDR3 here is CASGEQAGANVLTF. DNA for the CDR3: TGTGCCAGCGGAGAGCAAGCGGGGGCCAACGTCCTGACTTTC.

The J gene is TRBJ2-3, the V gene TRBV5-4; a weak D match, TRBD1 (6 bases). V was trimmed by 0 bases and J by 6 bases, leaving 20 bases between them. Germline-derived CDR1 and CDR2 are SGHNT and YYREEE (reference sequence). This CDR3 comprises 17 residues. The CDR3 is CASSLAWQGLGWDTQYF. The CDR3 region has the DNA TGTGCCAGCAGCTTGGCCTGGCAGGGGCTGGGATGGGATACGCAGTATTTT.

The genes are TRBV29-1 and TRBJ2-2, with 7 bases aligning to TRBD1. The CDR3 extends over 13 amino acids. Germline-derived CDR1 and CDR2 are SQVTM and ANQGSEA. The V and J ends lost 3 bases and 6 bases, in that order; junction bases with no gene match: 4. CDR3 sequence reads: CSVETGLAGELFF. The CDR3 DNA follows: TGCAGCGTTGAGACAGGGTTGGCCGGGGAGCTGTTTTTT.

This clone was picked up a small number of times. The V gene is TRBV7-2, the J gene TRBJ2-1, with a tentative D call TRBD1 (6 bases). CDR1 SGHTA and CDR2 FQGNSA come from the germline V gene. V gave up 2 bases and J gave up 13 bases, with 15 bases separating them. This CDR3 has 13 amino acids. The CDR3: CASSLNRDKSQFF. CDR3 bases: TGTGCCAGCAGCTTAAACCGGGACAAATCTCAGTTCTTC.

The rearrangement joins TRBV7-7 to TRBJ2-1; TRBD1 might be the D (7 bases). CDR3 length: 12 amino acids. V gave up 5 bases and J gave up 7 bases, with 9 bases separating them. CDR1 is SSHAT and CDR2 is FNYEAQ in the germline V gene (reference sequence). The DNA of the CDR3 is TGTGCCAGCAGCCCAGGGGGGAATGAGCAGTTCTTC. This encodes CASSPGGNEQFF.

This clone was seen more than once but under ten times. The CDR3: CASSSRDGYNEQFF. CDR3 sequence (DNA): TGTGCCAGCAGCTCTCGGGACGGTTACAATGAGCAGTTCTTC. The chain uses TRBV7-9 and TRBJ2-1; either TRBD1 or TRBD2 may supply D (5 bases each). Germline CDR1 is SEHNR and CDR2 is FQNEAQ (reference sequence). This CDR3 has 14 residues. V was trimmed by 4 bases and J by 4 bases, leaving 11 bases between them.

The rearrangement uses TRBV7-2 and TRBJ2-3; tentative D call: TRBD1 (6 bases). The CDR3 loop spans 13 amino acids. Per germline, CDR1 SGHTA and CDR2 FQGNSA. The ends were cut back, 3 bases at V and 5 bases at J, with 9 bases in the middle. The CDR3 loop reads CASSFGRGDTQYF. CDR3 nucleotide sequence: TGTGCCAGCAGCTTCGGCAGGGGAGATACGCAGTATTTT.

J is TRBJ1-4 and V is TRBV6-1, with 9 bases lining up with TRBD1. CDR3 length equals 18 residues. Germline-derived CDR1 and CDR2 are MNHNS and SASEGT. The ends lost 2 bases at V and 6 bases at J; junction bases unmatched: 13. In nucleotides, the CDR3 is TGTGCCAGCAGTGAAACCCCGTGGAGGGACAGGGTAGATGAAAAACTGTTTTTT. It encodes CASSETPWRDRVDEKLFF.

The CDR3 sequence: CASSPGGSDTQYF. In DNA form, the CDR3 reads TGTGCCAGCAGCCCAGGGGGATCGGATACGCAGTATTTT. The chain joins TRBV28 to TRBJ2-3; 7 bases map to TRBD1. Trimming cost V 6 bases and J 6 bases; bases outside gene matches: 6. Germline V CDR1 and CDR2: MDHEN, SYDVKM. The CDR3 has 13 residues.

The chain uses TRBV18 and TRBJ1-1; D uncertain. The V end lost 0 bases, the J end lost 4 bases, and 6 bases lay between the germline ends. Germline CDR1 and CDR2: KGHSH and LQKENI. The CDR3 extends over 13 amino acids. The CDR3 DNA reads as TGTGCCAGCTCACCACCTATGTCCACTGAAGCTTTCTTT. Translated: CASSPPMSTEAFF. The full variable domain, with the rest looked up from reference TRBV18 and TRBJ1-1, is NAGVMQNPRHLVRRRGQEARLRCSPMKGHSHVYWYRQLPEEGLKFMVYLQKENIIDESGMPKERFSAEFPKEGPSILRIQQVVRGDSAAYFCASSPPMSTEAFFGQGTRLTVV.

This clone was seen more than once but under ten times. V usage is TRBV19 and J usage is TRBJ2-7; tentatively, D is TRBD1 (7 bases). The V end lost 7 bases, the J end lost 7 bases, and 17 bases lay between the germline ends. Germline V gene lookup returns CDR1 LNHDA and CDR2 SQIVND (reference sequence). The CDR3 totals 13 residues. The CDR3 loop is CASKEGARHEQYF. Written as DNA, the CDR3 is TGTGCCAGTAAGGAGGGGGCGCGGCATGAGCAGTACTTC.

A few counts support this clone. This sequence joins TRBV4-1 and TRBJ1-1; maybe TRBD1 (6 bases). V lost 2 bases and J lost 1, with 11 bases in between. CDR3 size: 15 residues. Germline values: CDR1 MGHRA, CDR2 YSYEKL. CDR3 loop: CASSQSGRGNTEAFF. The DNA for the CDR3 is TGCGCCAGCAGCCAAAGTGGCAGGGGGAACACTGAAGCTTTCTTT.

V and J are TRBV5-4 and TRBJ1-5; D uncertain. The ends were cut back, 0 bases at V and 3 bases at J, with 7 bases in the middle. There are 14 residues in the CDR3. CDR1 is SGHNT and CDR2 is YYREEE in the germline V gene (reference sequence). CDR3 sequence reads: CASSLAGVNQPQHF. DNA for the CDR3: TGTGCCAGCAGCTTGGCCGGGGTCAATCAGCCCCAGCATTTT. Supplemented by reference TRBV5-4 and TRBJ1-5, the full variable domain reads ETGVTQSPTHLIKTRGQQVTLRCSSQSGHNTVSWYQQALGQGPQFIFQYYREEENGRGNFPPRFSGLQFPNYSSELNVNALELDDSALYLCASSLAGVNQPQHFGDGTRLSIL.